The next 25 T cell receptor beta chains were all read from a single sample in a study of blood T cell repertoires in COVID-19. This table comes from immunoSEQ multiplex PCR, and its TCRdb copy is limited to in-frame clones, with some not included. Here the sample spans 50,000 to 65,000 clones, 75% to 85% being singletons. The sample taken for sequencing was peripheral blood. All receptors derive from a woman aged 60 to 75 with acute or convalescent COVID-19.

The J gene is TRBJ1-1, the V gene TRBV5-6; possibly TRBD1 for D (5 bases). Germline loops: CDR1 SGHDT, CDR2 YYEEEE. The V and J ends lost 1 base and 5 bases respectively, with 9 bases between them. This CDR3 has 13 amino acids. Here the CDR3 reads CASSLIGGTEAFF. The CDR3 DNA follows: TGTGCCAGCAGCTTGATCGGGGGTACTGAAGCTTTCTTT. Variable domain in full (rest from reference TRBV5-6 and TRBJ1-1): DAGVTQSPTHLIKTRGQQVTLRCSPKSGHDTVSWYQQALGQGPQFIFQYYEEEERQRGNFPDRFSGHQFPNYSSELNVNALLLGDSALYLCASSLIGGTEAFFGQGTRLTVV.

The CDR3 DNA sequence: TGCAGTGCTAGTATGACAGGAAACACCGGGGAGCTGTTTTTT. It codes for CSASMTGNTGELFF. This sequence joins TRBV20-1 and TRBJ2-2, with TRBD1 as a possible D gene (6 bases). Germline CDR1 reads DFQATT; CDR2 reads SNEGSKA (reference sequence). V gave up 3 bases and J gave up 2 bases, with 10 bases separating them. This CDR3 contains 14 residues.

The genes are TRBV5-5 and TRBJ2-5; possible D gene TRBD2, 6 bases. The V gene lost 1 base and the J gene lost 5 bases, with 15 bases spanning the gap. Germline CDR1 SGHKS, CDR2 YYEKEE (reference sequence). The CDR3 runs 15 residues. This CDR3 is CASSLSTGVEETQYF. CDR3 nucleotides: TGTGCCAGCAGCTTGTCAACGGGAGTGGAGGAGACCCAGTACTTC.

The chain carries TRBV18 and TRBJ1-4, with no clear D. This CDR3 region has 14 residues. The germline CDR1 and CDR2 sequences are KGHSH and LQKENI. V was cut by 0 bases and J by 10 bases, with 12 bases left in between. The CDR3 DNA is TGTGCCAGCTCACCACCTCAGGTGTCAGGAAAACTGTTTTTT. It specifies CASSPPQVSGKLFF.

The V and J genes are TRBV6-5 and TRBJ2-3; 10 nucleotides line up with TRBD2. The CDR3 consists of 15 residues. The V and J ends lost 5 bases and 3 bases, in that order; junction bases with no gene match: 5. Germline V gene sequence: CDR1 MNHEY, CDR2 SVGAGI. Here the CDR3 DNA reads TGTGCCAGCAGTAAGAGCGGGAGGGGGACAGATACGCAGTATTTT. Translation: CASSKSGRGTDTQYF.

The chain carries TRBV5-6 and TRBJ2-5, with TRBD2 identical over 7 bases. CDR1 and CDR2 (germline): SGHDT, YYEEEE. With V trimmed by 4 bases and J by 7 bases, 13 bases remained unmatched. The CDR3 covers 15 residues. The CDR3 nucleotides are TGTGCCAGCAGCAGGCGGGGAGGGGCCCTAGGGACCCAGTACTTC. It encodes CASSRRGGALGTQYF.

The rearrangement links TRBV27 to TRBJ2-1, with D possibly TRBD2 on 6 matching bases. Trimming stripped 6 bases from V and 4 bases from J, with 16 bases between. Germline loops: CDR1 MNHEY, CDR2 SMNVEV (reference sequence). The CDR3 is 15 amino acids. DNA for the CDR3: TGTGCCAGCAGCCCTGGCAGCGGGCCTTACAATGAGCAGTTCTTC. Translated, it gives CASSPGSGPYNEQFF.

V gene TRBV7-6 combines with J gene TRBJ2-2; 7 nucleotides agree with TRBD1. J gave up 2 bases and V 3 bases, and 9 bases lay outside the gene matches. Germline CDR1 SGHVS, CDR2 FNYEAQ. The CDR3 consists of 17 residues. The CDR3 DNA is TGTGCCAGCAGCTTCAAACCAAGGGACAGAAACACCGGGGAGCTGTTTTTT. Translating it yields CASSFKPRDRNTGELFF.

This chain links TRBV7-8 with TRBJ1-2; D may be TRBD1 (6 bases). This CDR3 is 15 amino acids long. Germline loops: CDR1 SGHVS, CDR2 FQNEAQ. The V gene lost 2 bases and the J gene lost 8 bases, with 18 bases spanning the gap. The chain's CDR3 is CASSLSGGAYVGYTF. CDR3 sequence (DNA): TGTGCCAGCAGCTTAAGCGGGGGGGCTTACGTAGGCTACACCTTC.

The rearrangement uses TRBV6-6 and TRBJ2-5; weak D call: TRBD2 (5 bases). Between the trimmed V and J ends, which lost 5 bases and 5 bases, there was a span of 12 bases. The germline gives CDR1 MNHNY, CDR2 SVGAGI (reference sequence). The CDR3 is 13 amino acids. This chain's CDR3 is CASSGLLVETQYF. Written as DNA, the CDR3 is TGTGCCAGCAGTGGCCTACTAGTGGAGACCCAGTACTTC.

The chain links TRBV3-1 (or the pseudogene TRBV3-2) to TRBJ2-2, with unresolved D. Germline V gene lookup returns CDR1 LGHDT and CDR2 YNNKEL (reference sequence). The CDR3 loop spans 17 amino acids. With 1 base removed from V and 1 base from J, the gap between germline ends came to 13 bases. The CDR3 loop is CASSQAKARKNTGELFF. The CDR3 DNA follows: TGTGCCAGCAGCCAAGCCAAGGCCAGGAAGAACACCGGGGAGCTGTTTTTT.

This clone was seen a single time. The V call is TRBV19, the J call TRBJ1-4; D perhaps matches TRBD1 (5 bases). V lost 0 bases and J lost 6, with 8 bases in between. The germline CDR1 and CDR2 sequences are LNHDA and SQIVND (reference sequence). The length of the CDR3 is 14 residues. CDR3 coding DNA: TGTGCCAGTAGTATAGATCGGGGGGATGAAAAACTGTTTTTT. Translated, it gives CASSIDRGDEKLFF. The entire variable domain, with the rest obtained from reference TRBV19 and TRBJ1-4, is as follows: DGGITQSPKYLFRKEGQNVTLSCEQNLNHDAMYWYRQDPGQGLRLIYYSQIVNDFQKGDIAEGYSVSREKKESFPLTVTSAQKNPTAFYLCASSIDRGDEKLFFGSGTQLSVL.

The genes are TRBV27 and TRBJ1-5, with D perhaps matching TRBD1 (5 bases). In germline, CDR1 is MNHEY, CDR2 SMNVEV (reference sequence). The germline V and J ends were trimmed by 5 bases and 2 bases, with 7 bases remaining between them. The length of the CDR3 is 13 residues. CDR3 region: CASSTTGNQPQHF. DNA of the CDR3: TGTGCCAGCAGTACGACAGGCAATCAGCCCCAGCATTTT.

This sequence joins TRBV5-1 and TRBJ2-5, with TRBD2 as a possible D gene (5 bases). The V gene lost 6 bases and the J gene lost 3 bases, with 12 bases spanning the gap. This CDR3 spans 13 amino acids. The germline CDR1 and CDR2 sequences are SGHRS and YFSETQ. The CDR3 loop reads CASTPLGEETQYF. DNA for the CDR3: TGCGCCAGCACCCCACTAGGAGAAGAGACCCAGTACTTC. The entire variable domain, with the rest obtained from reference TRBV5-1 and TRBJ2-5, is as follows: KAGVTQTPRYLIKTRGQQVTLSCSPISGHRSVSWYQQTPGQGLQFLFEYFSETQRNKGNFPGRFSGRQFSNSRSEMNVSTLELGDSALYLCASTPLGEETQYFGPGTRLLVL.

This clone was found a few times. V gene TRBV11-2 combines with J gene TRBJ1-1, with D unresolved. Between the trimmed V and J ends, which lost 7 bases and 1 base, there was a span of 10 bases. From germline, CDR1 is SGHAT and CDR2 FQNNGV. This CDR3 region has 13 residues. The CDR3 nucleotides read TGTGCCAGCACCCCGACACCGAACACTGAAGCTTTCTTT. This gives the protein CASTPTPNTEAFF.

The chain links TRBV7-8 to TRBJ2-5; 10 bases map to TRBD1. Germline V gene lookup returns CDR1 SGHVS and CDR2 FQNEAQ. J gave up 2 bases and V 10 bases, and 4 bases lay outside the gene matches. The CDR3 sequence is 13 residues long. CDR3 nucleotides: TGTGCCACCGCGGGACAGGGGCAAGAGACCCAGTACTTC. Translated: CATAGQGQETQYF.

The CDR3 sequence: CASSWRTGGSATEAFF. In DNA, the CDR3 is TGCGCCAGCAGCTGGCGGACAGGGGGGAGTGCGACTGAAGCTTTCTTT. The chain couples TRBV5-1 to TRBJ1-1; 10 bases agree with TRBD1. Germline-derived CDR1 and CDR2 are SGHRS and YFSETQ. The CDR3 covers 16 residues. V lost 3 bases to trimming and J lost 5 bases; unmatched junction nucleotides: 10.

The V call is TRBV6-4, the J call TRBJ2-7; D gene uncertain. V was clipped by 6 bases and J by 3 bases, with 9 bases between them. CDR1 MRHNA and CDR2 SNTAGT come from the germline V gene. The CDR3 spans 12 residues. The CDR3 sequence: CASSAYFYEQYF. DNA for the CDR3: TGTGCCAGCAGCGCCTACTTCTACGAGCAGTACTTC.

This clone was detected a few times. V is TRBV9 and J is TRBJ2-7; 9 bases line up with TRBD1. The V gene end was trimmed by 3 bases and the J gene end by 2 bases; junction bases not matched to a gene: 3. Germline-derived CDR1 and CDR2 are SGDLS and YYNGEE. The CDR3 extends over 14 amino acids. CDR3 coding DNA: TGTGCCAGCAGCGAGGGGACAGGGACCTACGAGCAGTACTTC. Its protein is CASSEGTGTYEQYF. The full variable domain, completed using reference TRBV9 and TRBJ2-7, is DSGVTQTPKHLITATGQRVTLRCSPRSGDLSVYWYQQSLDQGLQFLIQYYNGEERAKGNILERFSAQQFPDLHSELNLSSLELGDSALYFCASSEGTGTYEQYFGPGTRLTVT.

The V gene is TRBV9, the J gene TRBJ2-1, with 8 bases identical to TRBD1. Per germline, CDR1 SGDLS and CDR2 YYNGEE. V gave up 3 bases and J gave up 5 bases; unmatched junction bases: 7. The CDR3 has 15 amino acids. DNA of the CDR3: TGTGCCAGCAGCGCCGACAGGGGCCGAAACAATGAGCAGTTCTTC. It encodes CASSADRGRNNEQFF.

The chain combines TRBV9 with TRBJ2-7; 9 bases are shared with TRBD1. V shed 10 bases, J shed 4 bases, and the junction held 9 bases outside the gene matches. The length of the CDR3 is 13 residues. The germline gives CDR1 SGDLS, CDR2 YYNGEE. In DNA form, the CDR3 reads TGTGCCTTCCGGGACAGGGTTTTGTACGAGCAGTACTTC. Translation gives CAFRDRVLYEQYF.

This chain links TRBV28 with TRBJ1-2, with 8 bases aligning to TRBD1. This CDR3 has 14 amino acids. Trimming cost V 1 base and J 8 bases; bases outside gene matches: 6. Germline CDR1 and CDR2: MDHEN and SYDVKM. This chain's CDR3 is CASSLLTGGNGYTF. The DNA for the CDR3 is TGTGCCAGCAGTTTATTAACAGGGGGGAACGGCTACACCTTC.

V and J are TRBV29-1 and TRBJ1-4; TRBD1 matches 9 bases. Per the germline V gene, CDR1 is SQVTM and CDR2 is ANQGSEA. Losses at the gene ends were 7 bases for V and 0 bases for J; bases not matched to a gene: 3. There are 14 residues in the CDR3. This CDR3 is CSARQGATNEKLFF. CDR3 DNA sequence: TGCAGCGCAAGACAGGGGGCAACTAATGAAAAACTGTTTTTT.

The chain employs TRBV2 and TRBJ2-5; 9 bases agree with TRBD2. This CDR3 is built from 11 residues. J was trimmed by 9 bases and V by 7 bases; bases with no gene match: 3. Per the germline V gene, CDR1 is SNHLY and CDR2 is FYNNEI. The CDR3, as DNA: TGTGCCAGCACTAGCGGGGCGGCCCAGTACTTC. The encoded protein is CASTSGAAQYF. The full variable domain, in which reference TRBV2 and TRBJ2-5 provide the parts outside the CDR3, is EPEVTQTPSHQVTQMGQEVILRCVPISNHLYFYWYRQILGQKVEFLVSFYNNEISEKSEIFDDQFSVERPDGSNFTLKIRSTKLEDSAMYFCASTSGAAQYFGPGTRLLVL.

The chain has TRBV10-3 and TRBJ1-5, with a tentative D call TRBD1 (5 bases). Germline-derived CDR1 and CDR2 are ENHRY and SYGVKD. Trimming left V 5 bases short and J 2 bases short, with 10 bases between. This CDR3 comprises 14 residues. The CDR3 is CAISQGGGNQPQHF. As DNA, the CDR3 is TGTGCCATCAGTCAGGGAGGGGGCAATCAGCCCCAGCATTTT.